This T cell receptor beta chain was documented in a study of blood T cell repertoires in COVID-19. Study-wide background: Acute and convalescent COVID-19 samples came from the United States, Italy and Spain. From T cells, B-cell-depleted T cells, or PBMCs came the material, which was cDNA or gDNA.

V lost 1 base and J 1 base, leaving 10 bases between the germline ends. The CDR3 consists of 15 residues. Germline loops: CDR1 MNHEY, CDR2 SVGEGT. In the original analysis: Estimation of nucleated cell counts was performed using reference gene primer amplification. Only in-frame clones appear in the TCRdb table, and some are missing; sequencing was by immunoSEQ multiplex PCR. That table supplies the V and J calls and clone size; D and trimming were determined from the DNA. Among about 120,000 clones, around four fifths were seen once, and the ten largest hold under 6%. The chain combines TRBV6-2 or TRBV6-3 with TRBJ2-5, with D possibly being TRBD2 (7 bases). The sequenced sample was peripheral blood. The receptor was derived from a man aged 80 or over with active or convalescent COVID-19. This CDR3 reads CASSYWGGRQETQYF. CDR3 in DNA: TGTGCCAGCAGTTACTGGGGGGGCCGCCAAGAGACCCAGTACTTC.